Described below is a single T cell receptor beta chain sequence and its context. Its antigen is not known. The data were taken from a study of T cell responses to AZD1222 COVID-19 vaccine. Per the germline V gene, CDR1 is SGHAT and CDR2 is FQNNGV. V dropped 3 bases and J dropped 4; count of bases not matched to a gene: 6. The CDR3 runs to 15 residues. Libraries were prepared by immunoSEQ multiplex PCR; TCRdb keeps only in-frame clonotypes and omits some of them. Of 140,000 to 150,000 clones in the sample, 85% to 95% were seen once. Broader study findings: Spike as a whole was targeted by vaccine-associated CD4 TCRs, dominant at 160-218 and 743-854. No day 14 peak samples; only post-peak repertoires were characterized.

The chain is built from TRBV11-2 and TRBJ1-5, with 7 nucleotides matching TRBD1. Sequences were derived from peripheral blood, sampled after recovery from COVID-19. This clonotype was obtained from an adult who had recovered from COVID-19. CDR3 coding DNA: TGTGCCAGCAGCTTCGGGGGGACAGCGAATCAGCCCCAGCATTTT. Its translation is CASSFGGTANQPQHF.